The 7 T cell receptor beta chains below all came from one sample that was sequenced in a study of technical replicates of blood from a few donors. Only in-frame clones appear in the TCRdb table, and some are missing; sequencing was by immunoSEQ multiplex PCR. The sample has more than 90,000 clones; roughly 95% are singletons. The sample consisted of T cells isolated from PBMCs. These TCRs come from a human donor in good health.

The chain combines TRBV28 with TRBJ2-7, with 11 bases identical to TRBD2. Germline CDR1 MDHEN, CDR2 SYDVKM. V lost 5 bases, J lost 3 bases, and 6 bases stayed unmatched. The CDR3 covers 15 residues. The DNA for the CDR3 is TGTGCCAGCAGTCTTATAGCGGGAGGGAACTACGAGCAGTACTTC. This translates into CASSLIAGGNYEQYF.

V and J are TRBV9 and TRBJ1-1; 7 nucleotides match TRBD1. There are 12 residues in the CDR3. Trimming cost V 4 bases and J 6 bases; bases outside gene matches: 3. Germline lookup yields CDR1 SGDLS and CDR2 YYNGEE. CDR3 sequence: CASSIGTAEAFF. CDR3 sequence (DNA): TGTGCCAGCAGCATTGGGACAGCTGAAGCTTTCTTT.

The CDR3, as DNA: TGTGCCATCAGTGACCTGAATTCACCCCTCCACTTT. It codes for CAISDLNSPLHF. The rearrangement links TRBV10-3 to TRBJ1-6; D gene unclear. From germline, CDR1 is ENHRY and CDR2 SYGVKD. V gave up 3 bases and J gave up 7 bases, with 4 bases separating them. The CDR3 contains 12 residues.

V gene TRBV6-1 combines with J gene TRBJ2-3; 7 nucleotides match TRBD2. The CDR3 extends over 16 amino acids. With 0 bases clipped from V and 3 bases from J, the junction kept 6 bases outside the gene matches. CDR1 and CDR2 from the germline V gene are MNHNS and SASEGT. CDR3 DNA: TGTGCCAGCAGTGAAGCGCCACTAGCGATGACAGATACGCAGTATTTT. Encoded protein: CASSEAPLAMTDTQYF.

The chain links TRBV9 to TRBJ2-1, with TRBD2 as a possible D gene (5 bases). CDR1 is SGDLS and CDR2 is YYNGEE in the germline V gene. Trimming shortened V by 4 bases and J by 5 bases, and 13 bases separated the two germline ends. The CDR3 consists of 14 residues. Here the CDR3 DNA reads TGTGCCAGCAGCTCCGAGGGCAGGCACAATGAGCAGTTCTTC. Its protein is CASSSEGRHNEQFF.

The CDR3 DNA is TGTGCCATCAGGCCCCAAGGGGGTAGGAGGGAGCAGTACTTC. It translates to CAIRPQGGRREQYF. This chain connects TRBV10-3 to TRBJ2-7; the D gene is possibly TRBD1 (6 bases). V was trimmed by 6 bases and J by 7 bases, leaving 19 bases between them. CDR1 and CDR2 from the germline V gene are ENHRY and SYGVKD. This CDR3 is built from 14 residues.

The chain recombines TRBV6-5 with TRBJ2-2; no reliable D call. Germline V gene lookup returns CDR1 MNHEY and CDR2 SVGAGI. This CDR3 spans 14 amino acids. V was pared by 5 bases and J by 0 bases, with 7 bases between. This CDR3 is CASSTTANTGELFF. DNA of the CDR3: TGTGCCAGCAGTACCACAGCGAACACCGGGGAGCTGTTTTTT.